This T cell receptor (beta chain) was recorded in a study of blood T cell repertoires in COVID-19. Study background: Whether acute or convalescent, the COVID-19 samples came from the United States, Italy and Spain.

As originally analysed: Amplified reference gene primers provided the basis for estimating nucleated cell counts. Generated by immunoSEQ multiplex PCR, the TCRdb table keeps only in-frame clones and is missing some. Clonal size and the V and J genes are those of that table, whereas D and trimming came from the DNA. The table includes roughly 90,000 clones, 85% detected once. The CDR3 has 15 residues. CDR1 LGHNA and CDR2 YNFKEQ come from the germline V gene. The V gene end was trimmed by 3 bases and the J gene end by 4 bases; junction bases not matched to a gene: 0. The chain is built from TRBV4-2 and TRBJ2-1; 13 positions agree with TRBD2. Source material: peripheral blood. This sequence was found in a man at least 80 years old with acute or convalescent COVID-19. The CDR3 sequence is CASSQGLAGYNEQFF. CDR3 in DNA: TGTGCCAGCAGCCAGGGACTAGCGGGATACAATGAGCAGTTCTTC.